The present T cell receptor beta chain was sequenced within a study of post-analysis software for immune sequencing data. Whole-study findings and limits: There were five TRBV segments more frequent in patients than controls, and TRBV5-6, TRBV5-1 and TRBV20-1 were among them. Controls had significantly higher normalized Chao1 diversity than multiple sclerosis patients.

In this sample, this clonotype turned up a few times. Its specificity is not known. TCR beta cDNA libraries included unique molecular identifiers. The authors obtained 500,000 to 600,000 cDNA molecules from about 0.94 to 9.7 million T cells. TCRdb recomputed calls from the PCR reads with MiXCR, one row per CDR3 protein. The data show 650,000 to 850,000 distinct CDR3 sequences, approximately 57% seen once. Germline V lookup: CDR1 SQVTM, CDR2 ANQGSEA. With 6 bases removed from V and 7 bases from J, the gap between germline ends came to 16 bases. The CDR3 runs 13 residues. This chain links TRBV29-1 with TRBJ2-1, with TRBD1 as a possible D gene (5 bases). This clonotype originated in a girl aged 10 to 17 with multiple sclerosis. The specimen was blood. CDR3 bases: TGCAGCGTCGCTGTGGGGCAAAAGAATGAGCAGTTCTTC. This gives the protein CSVAVGQKNEQFF.